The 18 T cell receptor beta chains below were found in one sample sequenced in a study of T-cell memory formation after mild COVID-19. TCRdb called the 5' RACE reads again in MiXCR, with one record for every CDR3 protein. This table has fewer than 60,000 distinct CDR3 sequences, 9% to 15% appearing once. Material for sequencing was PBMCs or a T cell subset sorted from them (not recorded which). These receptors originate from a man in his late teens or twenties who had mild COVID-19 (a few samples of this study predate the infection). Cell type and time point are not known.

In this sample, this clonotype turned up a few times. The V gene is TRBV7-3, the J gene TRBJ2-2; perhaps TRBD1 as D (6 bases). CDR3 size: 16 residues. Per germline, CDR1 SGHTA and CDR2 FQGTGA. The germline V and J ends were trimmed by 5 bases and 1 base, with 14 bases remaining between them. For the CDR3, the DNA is TGTGCCAGCAGCCCATTCGGACAGCTGAACACCGGGGAGCTGTTTTTT. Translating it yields CASSPFGQLNTGELFF.

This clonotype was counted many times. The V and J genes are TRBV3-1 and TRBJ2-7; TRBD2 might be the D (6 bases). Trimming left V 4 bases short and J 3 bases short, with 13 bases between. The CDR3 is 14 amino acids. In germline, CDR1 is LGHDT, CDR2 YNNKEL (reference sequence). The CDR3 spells CASSPGTGLYEQYV. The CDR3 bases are TGTGCCAGCAGCCCAGGGACTGGACTCTACGAGCAGTACGTC.

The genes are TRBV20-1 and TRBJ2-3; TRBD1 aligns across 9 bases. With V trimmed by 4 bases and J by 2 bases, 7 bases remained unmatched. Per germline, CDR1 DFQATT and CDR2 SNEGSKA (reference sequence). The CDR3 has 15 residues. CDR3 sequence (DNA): TGCAGTGCTACGGATCGGACAGGGGACACAGATACGCAGTATTTT. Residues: CSATDRTGDTDTQYF.

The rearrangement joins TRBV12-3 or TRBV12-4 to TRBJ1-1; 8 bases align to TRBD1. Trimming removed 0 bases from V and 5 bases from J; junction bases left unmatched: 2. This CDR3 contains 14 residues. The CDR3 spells CASSLARGLTEAFF. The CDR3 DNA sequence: TGTGCCAGCAGTTTAGCCAGGGGGCTGACTGAAGCTTTCTTT.

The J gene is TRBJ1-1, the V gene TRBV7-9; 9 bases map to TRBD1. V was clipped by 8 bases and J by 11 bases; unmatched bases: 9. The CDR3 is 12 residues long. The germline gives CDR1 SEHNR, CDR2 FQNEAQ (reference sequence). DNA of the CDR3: TGTGCCAGCCTCCTTGGACAGGGGTTTGCTTTCTTT. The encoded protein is CASLLGQGFAFF.

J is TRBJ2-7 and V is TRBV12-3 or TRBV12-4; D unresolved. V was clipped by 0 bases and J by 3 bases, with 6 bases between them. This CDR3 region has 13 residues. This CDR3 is CASSLAGIYEQYF. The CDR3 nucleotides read TGTGCCAGCAGTTTAGCGGGTATCTACGAGCAGTACTTC.

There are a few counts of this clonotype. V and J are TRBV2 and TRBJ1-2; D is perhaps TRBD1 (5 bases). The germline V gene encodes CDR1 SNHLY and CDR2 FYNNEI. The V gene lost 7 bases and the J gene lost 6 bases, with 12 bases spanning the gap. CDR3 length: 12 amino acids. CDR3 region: CASIRDLDGYTF. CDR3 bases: TGTGCCAGCATAAGGGACCTGGATGGCTACACCTTC.

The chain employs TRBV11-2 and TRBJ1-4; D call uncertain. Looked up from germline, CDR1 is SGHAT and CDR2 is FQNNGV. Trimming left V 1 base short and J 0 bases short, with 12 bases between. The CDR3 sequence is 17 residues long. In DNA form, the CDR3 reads TGTGCCAGCAGCTTAGTGGTACCGGGCGCAACTAATGAAAAACTGTTTTTT. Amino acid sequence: CASSLVVPGATNEKLFF.

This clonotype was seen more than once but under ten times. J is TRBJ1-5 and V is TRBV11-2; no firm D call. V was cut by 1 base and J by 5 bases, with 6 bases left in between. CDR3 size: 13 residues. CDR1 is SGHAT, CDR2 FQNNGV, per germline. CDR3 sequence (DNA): TGTGCCAGCAGCTTAGCTATCGATCAGCCCCAGCATTTT. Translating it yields CASSLAIDQPQHF. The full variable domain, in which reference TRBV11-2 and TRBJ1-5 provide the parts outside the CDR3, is EAGVAQSPRYKIIEKRQSVAFWCNPISGHATLYWYQQILGQGPKLLIQFQNNGVVDDSQLPKDRFSAERLKGVDSTLKIQPAKLEDSAVYLCASSLAIDQPQHFGDGTRLSIL.

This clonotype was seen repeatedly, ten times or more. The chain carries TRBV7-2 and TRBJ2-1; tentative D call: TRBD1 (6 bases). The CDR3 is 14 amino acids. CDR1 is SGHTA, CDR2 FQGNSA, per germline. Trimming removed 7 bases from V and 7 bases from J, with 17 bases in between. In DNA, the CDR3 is TGTGCCAGCACCACGGGCTGGGGGCCTAATGAGCAGTTCTTC. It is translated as CASTTGWGPNEQFF.

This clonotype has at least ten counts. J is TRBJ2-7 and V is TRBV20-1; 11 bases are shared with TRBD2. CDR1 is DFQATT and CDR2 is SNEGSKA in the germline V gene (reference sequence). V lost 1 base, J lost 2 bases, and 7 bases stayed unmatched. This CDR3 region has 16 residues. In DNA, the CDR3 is TGCAGTGCTAGAGGACAGGGACTAGCGGTGGCCTACGAGCAGTACGTC. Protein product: CSARGQGLAVAYEQYV.

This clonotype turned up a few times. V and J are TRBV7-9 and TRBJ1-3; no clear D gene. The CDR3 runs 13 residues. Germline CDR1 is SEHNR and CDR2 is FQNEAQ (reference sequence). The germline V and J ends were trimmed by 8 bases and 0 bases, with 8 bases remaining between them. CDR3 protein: CASEAGSGNTIYF. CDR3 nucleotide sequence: TGTGCCAGCGAAGCAGGCTCTGGAAACACCATATATTTT.

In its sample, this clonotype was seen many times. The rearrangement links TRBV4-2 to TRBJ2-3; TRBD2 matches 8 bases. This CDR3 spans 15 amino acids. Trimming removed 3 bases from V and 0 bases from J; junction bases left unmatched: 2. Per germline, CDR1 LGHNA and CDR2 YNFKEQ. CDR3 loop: CASSQKRGSTDTQYF. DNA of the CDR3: TGTGCCAGCAGCCAGAAGCGGGGGAGCACAGATACGCAGTATTTT.

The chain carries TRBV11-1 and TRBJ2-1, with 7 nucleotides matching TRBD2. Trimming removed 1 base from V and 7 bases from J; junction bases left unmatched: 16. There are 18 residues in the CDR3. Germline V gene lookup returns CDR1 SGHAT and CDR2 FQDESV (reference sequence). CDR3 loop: CASSLVGRGRDFSNEQFF. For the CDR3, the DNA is TGTGCCAGCAGCTTAGTGGGGAGGGGCAGGGATTTTTCAAATGAGCAGTTCTTC.

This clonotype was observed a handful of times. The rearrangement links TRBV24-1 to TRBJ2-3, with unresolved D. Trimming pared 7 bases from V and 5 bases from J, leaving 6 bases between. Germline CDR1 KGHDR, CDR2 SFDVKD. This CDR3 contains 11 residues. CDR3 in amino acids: CATSSRDTQYF. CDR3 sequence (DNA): TGTGCCACCAGCTCCCGAGATACGCAGTATTTT.

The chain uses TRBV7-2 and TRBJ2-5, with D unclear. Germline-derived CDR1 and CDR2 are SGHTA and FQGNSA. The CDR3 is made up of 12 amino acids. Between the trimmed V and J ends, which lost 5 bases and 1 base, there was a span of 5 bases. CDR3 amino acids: CASSPLQETQYF. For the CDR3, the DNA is TGTGCCAGCAGCCCCCTCCAAGAGACCCAGTACTTC. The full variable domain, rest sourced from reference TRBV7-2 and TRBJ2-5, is GAGVSQSPSNKVTEKGKDVELRCDPISGHTALYWYRQSLGQGLEFLIYFQGNSAPDKSGLPSDRFSAERTGGSVSTLTIQRTQQEDSAVYLCASSPLQETQYFGPGTRLLVL.

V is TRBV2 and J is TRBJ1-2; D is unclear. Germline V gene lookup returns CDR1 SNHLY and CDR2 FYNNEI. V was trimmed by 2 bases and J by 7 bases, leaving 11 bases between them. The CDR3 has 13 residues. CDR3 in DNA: TGTGCCAGCAGTGAAAACCAAGGCTCTGGCTACACCTTC. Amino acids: CASSENQGSGYTF.

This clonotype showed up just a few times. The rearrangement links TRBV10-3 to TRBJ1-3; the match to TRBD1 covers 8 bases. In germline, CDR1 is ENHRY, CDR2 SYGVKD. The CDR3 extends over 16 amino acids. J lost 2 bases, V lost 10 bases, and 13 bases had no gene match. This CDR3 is CATGGQVGSAGNTIYF. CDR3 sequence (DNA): TGTGCCACCGGGGGACAGGTCGGGTCGGCTGGAAACACCATATATTTT.